Each of the 21 T cell receptor beta chains below was sequenced from the same sample in a study of T cell responses to AZD1222 COVID-19 vaccine. The protocol was immunoSEQ multiplex PCR, while the TCRdb copy is restricted to in-frame clones and leaves out a portion. This sample has 100,000 to 150,000 clones, with around 88% found just once. The input for sequencing was peripheral blood, taken on day 0 of MenACWY control vaccination. Receptor source: an adult in good health.

This clone was detected a few times. The chain is built from TRBV7-9 and TRBJ2-5; D gene unclear. The CDR3 contains 12 residues. Trimming stripped 1 base from V and 2 bases from J, with 2 bases between. The germline V gene has CDR1 SEHNR and CDR2 FQNEAQ (reference sequence). CDR3 loop: CASSLVQETQYF. DNA for the CDR3: TGTGCCAGCAGCTTAGTTCAAGAGACCCAGTACTTC.

The rearrangement links TRBV27 to TRBJ1-1, with TRBD1 matching over 12 bases. Trimming at V came to 5 bases and at J to 4 bases, leaving 8 bases not matched to a gene. This CDR3 has 16 residues. From germline, CDR1 is MNHEY and CDR2 SMNVEV (reference sequence). The CDR3 nucleotides are TGTGCCAGCAGTCCGGGACAGGGGGCGGGCGCCACTGAAGCTTTCTTT. Translated: CASSPGQGAGATEAFF.

The rearrangement uses TRBV11-3 and TRBJ2-7; TRBD1 or TRBD2 may be the D gene (5 bases each). The CDR3 runs to 14 residues. Germline V gene data show CDR1 as SGHNT and CDR2 as YENEEA. Trimming pared 5 bases from V and 6 bases from J, leaving 17 bases between. CDR3 in amino acids: CASSLPGTRGEQYF. The CDR3 nucleotides are TGTGCCAGCAGCCTCCCCGGCACTAGGGGCGAGCAGTACTTC.

The chain carries TRBV5-1 and TRBJ2-7; TRBD1 matches 10 bases. CDR3 size: 15 residues. Germline V lookup: CDR1 SGHRS, CDR2 YFSETQ. V gave up 0 bases and J gave up 6 bases; unmatched junction bases: 6. DNA of the CDR3: TGCGCCAGCAGCTTGGGGTACCGGGACAGGGGCGAGCAGTACTTC. Its protein is CASSLGYRDRGEQYF.

V usage is TRBV11-2 and J usage is TRBJ2-1; 8 bases match TRBD2. Germline V gives CDR1 SGHAT, CDR2 FQNNGV. J gave up 5 bases and V 5 bases, and 8 bases lay outside the gene matches. This CDR3 is built from 15 residues. CDR3 residues: CASSRGLAKNNEQFF. In nucleotides, the CDR3 is TGTGCCAGCAGCCGAGGACTAGCTAAAAACAATGAGCAGTTCTTC.

This rearrangement joins TRBV11-3 to TRBJ2-1; TRBD2 matches 10 bases. CDR3 length: 15 amino acids. Looked up from germline, CDR1 is SGHNT and CDR2 is YENEEA. The J segment lost 5 bases and the V segment lost 5 bases, leaving 6 bases of the junction unmatched. The CDR3 DNA sequence: TGTGCCAGCAGCCCACGGACTAGCGGAAACAATGAGCAGTTCTTC. This translates into CASSPRTSGNNEQFF.

V and J are TRBV7-3 and TRBJ2-3; possibly TRBD1 for D (5 bases). Trimming left V 6 bases short and J 2 bases short, with 18 bases between. CDR1 and CDR2 (germline): SGHTA, FQGTGA. This CDR3 spans 16 amino acids. Here the CDR3 DNA reads TGTGCCAGCAGATCTACTGACAGAGCCACCACAGATACGCAGTATTTT. It yields the protein CASRSTDRATTDTQYF.

The V gene is TRBV4-3, the J gene TRBJ1-1; D unclear. The CDR3 loop spans 13 amino acids. Germline V lookup: CDR1 LGHNA, CDR2 YSLEER. The V end was cut by 4 bases, the J end by 0 bases, with 6 bases between. CDR3 in DNA: TGCGCCAGCAGCCGTGAGGTGAACACTGAAGCTTTCTTT. It encodes CASSREVNTEAFF.

V usage is TRBV10-3 and J usage is TRBJ2-7; D may be TRBD2 (5 bases). V dropped 4 bases and J dropped 2 bases, with 12 bases sitting between them. The CDR3 extends over 14 amino acids. CDR1 and CDR2 from the germline V gene are ENHRY and SYGVKD. The CDR3: CAISAYGETYEQYF. CDR3 DNA sequence: TGTGCCATCAGTGCATATGGGGAGACCTACGAGCAGTACTTC.

This clone was picked up one time. V and J are TRBV6-2 or TRBV6-3 and TRBJ2-3; possible D gene TRBD1, 5 bases. V was clipped by 2 bases and J by 2 bases, with 14 bases between them. CDR3 length: 16 amino acids. The germline gives CDR1 MNHEY, CDR2 SVGEGT. The CDR3 region has the DNA TGTGCCAGCAGTTACCCGACAGTGTGGCACACAGATACGCAGTATTTT. Translated: CASSYPTVWHTDTQYF.

The J gene is TRBJ2-2, the V gene TRBV6-4; D may be TRBD1 (6 bases). The germline CDR1 and CDR2 sequences are MRHNA and SNTAGT. This CDR3 comprises 13 residues. V dropped 11 bases and J dropped 6 bases, with 16 bases sitting between them. The DNA for the CDR3 is TGTGCCTCCGGGGACAAGCAATCCGGGGAGCTGTTTTTT. Residues: CASGDKQSGELFF.

This CDR3 is CASSQDGRQGLAGGTYNEQFF. The DNA of the CDR3 is TGTGCCAGCAGCCAAGATGGACGTCAAGGACTAGCGGGGGGGACCTACAATGAGCAGTTCTTC. The V gene is TRBV14, the J gene TRBJ2-1, with 15 bases matching TRBD2. Germline trimming cut 0 bases from V and 2 bases from J; bases unmatched to any gene: 11. The CDR3 has 21 residues. CDR1 is SGHDN and CDR2 is FVKESK in the germline V gene.

V usage is TRBV6-2 or TRBV6-3 and J usage is TRBJ2-3; TRBD2 might be the D (8 bases). V was pared by 2 bases and J by 6 bases, with 18 bases between. The germline V gene encodes CDR1 MNHEY and CDR2 SVGEGT. This CDR3 comprises 16 residues. The CDR3 DNA follows: TGTGCCAGCAGTTACCCAGGGGGTAGCGGGAAGGATACGCAGTATTTT. Its protein is CASSYPGGSGKDTQYF.

J is TRBJ2-1 and V is TRBV11-2; D is undetermined. The CDR3 loop spans 14 amino acids. V lost 1 base and J 7 bases, leaving 11 bases between the germline ends. CDR1 is SGHAT, CDR2 FQNNGV, per germline. CDR3 sequence reads: CASSLVGPRNEQFF. The CDR3 nucleotides read TGTGCCAGCAGCTTAGTAGGACCCAGGAATGAGCAGTTCTTC.

CDR3 DNA sequence: TGTGCCAGCAGCCAACAGGGGGCTGAGGACACTGAAGCTTTCTTT. It translates to CASSQQGAEDTEAFF. This sequence joins TRBV4-2 and TRBJ1-1; TRBD1 aligns across 8 bases. This CDR3 is built from 15 residues. Trimming removed 2 bases from V and 3 bases from J; junction bases left unmatched: 5. Germline CDR1 LGHNA, CDR2 YNFKEQ.

The rearrangement links TRBV6-6 to TRBJ2-2, with a weak D call TRBD2 (5 bases). Trimming took 6 bases from V and 0 from J, leaving 26 bases between them. Germline CDR1 and CDR2: MNHNY and SVGAGI (reference sequence). The CDR3 is 20 residues long. DNA for the CDR3: TGTGCCAGCAGCTCTCCGGCCCCGGGGATGAGGCGCGCGAACACCGGGGAGCTGTTTTTT. Translating gives CASSSPAPGMRRANTGELFF.

V usage is TRBV6-5 and J usage is TRBJ2-3, with 7 bases matching TRBD1. The CDR3 covers 16 residues. Trimming removed 0 bases from V and 3 bases from J; junction bases left unmatched: 6. CDR1 and CDR2 (germline): MNHEY, SVGAGI. CDR3 DNA: TGTGCCAGCAGTTACTCCTCCGGGACAGCAACAGATACGCAGTATTTT. Its protein product is CASSYSSGTATDTQYF.

As for this clone: Other DNA sequences in the sample encode the same CDR3. V gene TRBV10-2 combines with J gene TRBJ2-7; no clear D gene. Germline CDR1 reads WSHSY; CDR2 reads SAAADI. The CDR3 spans 11 residues. Trimming took off 4 bases at V and 1 base at J, with 2 bases between the two ends. The CDR3 sequence is CASSVSYEQYF. The CDR3 DNA reads as TGCGCCAGCAGTGTATCCTACGAGCAGTACTTC.

V is TRBV4-2 and J is TRBJ1-1; D gene uncertain. Trimming took off 1 base at V and 1 base at J, with 7 bases between the two ends. The CDR3 has 14 amino acids. CDR1 and CDR2 from the germline V gene are LGHNA and YNFKEQ. CDR3 coding DNA: TGTGCCAGCAGCCAAGTGGCGCCGAACACTGAAGCTTTCTTT. This sequence encodes CASSQVAPNTEAFF.

V usage is TRBV5-1 and J usage is TRBJ2-5; 8 bases are a match to TRBD2. CDR1 is SGHRS and CDR2 is YFSETQ in the germline V gene. This CDR3 has 13 residues. The CDR3 protein is CASGGGRQETQYF. For the CDR3, the DNA is TGCGCAAGTGGTGGCGGGAGGCAAGAGACCCAGTACTTC.

The genes are TRBV5-1 and TRBJ1-1, with D perhaps matching TRBD1 (6 bases). Trimming took off 3 bases at V and 2 bases at J, with 11 bases between the two ends. The germline gives CDR1 SGHRS, CDR2 YFSETQ. This CDR3 region has 14 residues. This chain's CDR3 is CASSSGDVNTEAFF. The CDR3 DNA reads TGCGCCAGCAGCTCAGGGGACGTCAACACTGAAGCTTTCTTT.